This T cell receptor (beta chain) was captured in a study of shared clonotypes between healthy human individuals. TCRdb's table, derived via immunoSEQ multiplex PCR, lists solely in-frame clones and lacks some. Of about 1.1 million clones detected, around three quarters appear once; the ten largest clones hold approximately 0.95%. CDR1 is GTSNPN, CDR2 SVGIG, per germline (reference sequence). The CDR3 runs to 14 residues. The V end lost 1 base, the J end lost 0 bases, and 7 bases lay between the germline ends. The sample consisted of memory CD4+ T cells from PBMCs. Subset reported: CD45RA-negative fraction. This clonotype was obtained from a man aged 18-30 years in good health. Some clones in this sample may be carry-over from other donors' samples. The rearrangement uses TRBV30 and TRBJ1-3; tentatively, D is TRBD1 (5 bases). CDR3 protein: CAWSGGISGNTIYF. The CDR3 DNA follows: TGTGCCTGGAGTGGGGGGATCTCTGGAAACACCATATATTTT.